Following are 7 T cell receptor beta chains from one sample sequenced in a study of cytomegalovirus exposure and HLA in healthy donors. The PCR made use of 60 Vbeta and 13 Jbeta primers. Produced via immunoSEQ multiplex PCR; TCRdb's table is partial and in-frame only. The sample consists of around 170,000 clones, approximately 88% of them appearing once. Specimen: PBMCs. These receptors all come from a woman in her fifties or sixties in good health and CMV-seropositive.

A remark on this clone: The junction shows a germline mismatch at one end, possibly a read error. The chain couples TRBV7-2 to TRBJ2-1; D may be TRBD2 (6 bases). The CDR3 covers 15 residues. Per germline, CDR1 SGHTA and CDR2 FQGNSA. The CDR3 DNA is TGTGCCAGCAGTTTAGCGGTGACAGTGGGCAATGAGCAGTTCTTC. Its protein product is CASSLAVTVGNEQFF.

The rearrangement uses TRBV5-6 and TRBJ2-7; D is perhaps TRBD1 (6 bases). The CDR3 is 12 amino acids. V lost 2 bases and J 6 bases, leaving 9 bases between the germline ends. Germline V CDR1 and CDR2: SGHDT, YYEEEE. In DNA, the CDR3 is TGTGCCAGCAGCTTAACAGGGTCCGAGCAGTACTTC. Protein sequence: CASSLTGSEQYF. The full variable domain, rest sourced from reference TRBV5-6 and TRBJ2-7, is DAGVTQSPTHLIKTRGQQVTLRCSPKSGHDTVSWYQQALGQGPQFIFQYYEEEERQRGNFPDRFSGHQFPNYSSELNVNALLLGDSALYLCASSLTGSEQYFGPGTRLTVT.

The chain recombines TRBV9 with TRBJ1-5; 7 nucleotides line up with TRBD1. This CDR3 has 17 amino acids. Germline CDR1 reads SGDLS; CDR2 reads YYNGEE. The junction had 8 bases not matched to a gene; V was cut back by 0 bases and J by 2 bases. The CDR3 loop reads CASSVDTGEVGNQPQHF. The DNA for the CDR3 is TGTGCCAGCAGCGTAGATACAGGGGAGGTTGGCAATCAGCCCCAGCATTTT.

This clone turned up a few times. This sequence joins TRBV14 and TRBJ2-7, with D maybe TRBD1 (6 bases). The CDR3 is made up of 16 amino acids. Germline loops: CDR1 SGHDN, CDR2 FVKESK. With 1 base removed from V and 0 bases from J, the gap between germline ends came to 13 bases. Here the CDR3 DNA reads TGTGCCAGCAGCCAAGGGACAGTACTCATCTCCTACGAGCAGTACTTC. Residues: CASSQGTVLISYEQYF. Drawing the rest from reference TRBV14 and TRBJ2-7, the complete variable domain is EAGVTQFPSHSVIEKGQTVTLRCDPISGHDNLYWYRRVMGKEIKFLLHFVKESKQDESGMPNNRFLAERTGGTYSTLKVQPAELEDSGVYFCASSQGTVLISYEQYFGPGTRLTVT.

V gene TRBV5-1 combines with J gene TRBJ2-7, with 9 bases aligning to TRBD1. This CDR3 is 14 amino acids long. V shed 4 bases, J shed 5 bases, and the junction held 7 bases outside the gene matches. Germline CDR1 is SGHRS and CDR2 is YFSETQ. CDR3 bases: TGCGCCAGCAGCCTCGGGACAGGGATCGACGAGCAGTACTTC. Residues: CASSLGTGIDEQYF.

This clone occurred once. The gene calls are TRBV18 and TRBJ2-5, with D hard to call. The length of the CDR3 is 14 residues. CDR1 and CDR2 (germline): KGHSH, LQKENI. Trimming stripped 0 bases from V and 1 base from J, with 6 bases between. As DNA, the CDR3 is TGTGCCAGCTCACCACCGAACAGCCAAGAGACCCAGTACTTC. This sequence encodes CASSPPNSQETQYF.

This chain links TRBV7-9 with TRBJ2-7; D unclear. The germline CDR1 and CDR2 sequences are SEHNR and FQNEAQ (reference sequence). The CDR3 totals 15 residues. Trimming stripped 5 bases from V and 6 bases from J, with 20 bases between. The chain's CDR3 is CASSPPLAGQSEQYF. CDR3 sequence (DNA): TGTGCCAGCAGCCCCCCCCTGGCAGGTCAAAGCGAGCAGTACTTC.